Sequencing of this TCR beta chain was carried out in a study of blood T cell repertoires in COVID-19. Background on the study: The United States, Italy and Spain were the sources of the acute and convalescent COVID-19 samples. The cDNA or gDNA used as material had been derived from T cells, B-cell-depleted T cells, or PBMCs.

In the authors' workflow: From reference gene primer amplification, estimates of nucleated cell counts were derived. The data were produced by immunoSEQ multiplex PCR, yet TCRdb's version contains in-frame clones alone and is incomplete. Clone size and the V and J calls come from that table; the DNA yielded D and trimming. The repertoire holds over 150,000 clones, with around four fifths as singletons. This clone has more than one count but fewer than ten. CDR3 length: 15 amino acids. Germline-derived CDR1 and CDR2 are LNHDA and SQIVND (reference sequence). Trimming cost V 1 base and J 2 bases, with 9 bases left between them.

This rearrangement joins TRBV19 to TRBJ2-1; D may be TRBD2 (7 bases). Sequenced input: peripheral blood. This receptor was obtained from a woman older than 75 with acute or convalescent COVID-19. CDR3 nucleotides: TGTGCCAGTAGTATAGCCGGGGGGCCCTACAATGAGCAGTTCTTC. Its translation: CASSIAGGPYNEQFF.